This TCR beta chain was recovered during a study of T cells in Graves' hyperthyroidism and ophthalmopathy. Exclusion criteria comprised uncontrolled infection, other autoimmune disease, pregnancy or lactation. General study points: Ophthalmopathy and stable hyperthyroidism were told apart by a 13 V-J model. Most clonotypes that expanded in the thyroid above 0.001 also showed up in blood.

A remark on this clonotype: Its specificity is unknown. Just one base apart from a much larger clone, this may be a read error.

V lost 5 bases and J lost 3, with 10 bases in between. The germline CDR1 and CDR2 sequences are SEHNR and FQNEAQ (reference sequence). The length of the CDR3 is 13 residues. Using RNA transcripts as the source, TCR beta CDR3 regions were amplified. A first-round RT-PCR of the TCR CDR3 used the HTBI primer set. TCRdb itself ran the multiplex PCR reads through MiXCR, one entry per CDR3 protein. The table includes hundreds of thousands of distinct CDR3 sequences, more than 30% detected once. Material for sequencing was blood. This sequence originates from a man between 18 and 35 years old with Graves' hyperthyroidism. V is TRBV7-9 and J is TRBJ1-1; D unresolved. CDR3 bases: TGTGCCAGCAGCGATCAGAGGCACACTGAAGCTTTCTTT. This sequence encodes CASSDQRHTEAFF. Complete variable domain (other parts from reference TRBV7-9 and TRBJ1-1): DTGVSQNPRHKITKRGQNVTFRCDPISEHNRLYWYRQTLGQGPEFLTYFQNEAQLEKSRLLSDRFSAERPKGSFSTLEIQRTEQGDSAMYLCASSDQRHTEAFFGQGTRLTVV.